This note documents a single T cell receptor (beta chain) sequence. The CDR3 has 15 residues. CDR1 and CDR2 from the germline V gene are LNHNV and YYDKDF (reference sequence). The germline V and J ends were trimmed by 5 bases and 0 bases, with 13 bases remaining between them. The data were obtained in a study of Graves' ophthalmopathy and Graves' hyperthyroidism. Amplification targeted the TCR beta CDR3 regions, with RNA transcripts as the source material. The workflow started with a first-round RT-PCR run with HTBI primers and then moved on to a second-round multiplex PCR. Via MiXCR, TCRdb re-called the multiplex PCR reads, giving one row per CDR3 protein. The repertoire includes 500,000 to 800,000 distinct CDR3 sequences, about two fifths of them detected once, and about 3.3% sits in the top ten.

This sequence originates from an adult man with Graves' ophthalmopathy. The chain carries TRBV15 and TRBJ1-1, with unresolved D. Sequencing was carried out using peripheral blood. The CDR3 coding sequence is TGTGCCACCAGCGGCGGGCTGGGTATGAACACTGAAGCTTTCTTT. Protein product: CATSGGLGMNTEAFF.